One sample yielded the 17 T cell receptor beta chains listed below, sequenced in a study of cytomegalovirus exposure and HLA in healthy donors. Use of 60 Vbeta and 13 Jbeta primers characterized the PCR. Clones were read by immunoSEQ multiplex PCR, and TCRdb kept only the in-frame ones, dropping some. The table includes about 130,000 clones, roughly 74% detected once. Sample: PBMCs. The source of these receptors is a man aged 35 to 55 in good health and CMV-seropositive.

The V and J genes are TRBV19 and TRBJ2-5, with D maybe TRBD2 (7 bases). This CDR3 is built from 14 residues. Per the germline V gene, CDR1 is LNHDA and CDR2 is SQIVND (reference sequence). The V and J ends lost 6 bases and 5 bases respectively, with 16 bases between them. The CDR3 reads CASRGAGAAETQYF. The CDR3 bases are TGTGCCAGTAGGGGGGCGGGGGCAGCCGAGACCCAGTACTTC.

The V and J genes are TRBV30 and TRBJ1-5; weak D call: TRBD1 (6 bases). With 0 bases removed from V and 6 bases from J, the gap between germline ends came to 9 bases. In germline, CDR1 is GTSNPN, CDR2 SVGIG (reference sequence). The CDR3 is 13 residues long. The CDR3 protein is CAWSVAGAQPQHF. DNA of the CDR3: TGTGCCTGGAGTGTAGCGGGGGCTCAGCCCCAGCATTTT. Full variable domain (outside the CDR3, taken from reference TRBV30 and TRBJ1-5): SQTIHQWPATLVQPVGSPLSLECTVEGTSNPNLYWYRQAAGRGLQLLFYSVGIGQISSEVPQNLSASRPQDRQFILSSKKLLLSDSGFYLCAWSVAGAQPQHFGDGTRLSIL.

This sequence joins TRBV5-1 and TRBJ1-1; 7 bases map to TRBD1. After removal of 0 bases from V and 0 bases from J, the junction contained 5 bases not matched to a gene. The length of the CDR3 is 16 residues. Germline V CDR1 and CDR2: SGHRS, YFSETQ. CDR3 nucleotide sequence: TGCGCCAGCAGCTTGGCCAGGGGGTCTATGAACACTGAAGCTTTCTTT. Translated, it gives CASSLARGSMNTEAFF.

The chain joins TRBV19 to TRBJ2-2, with 8 bases lining up with TRBD1. Trimming at V came to 4 bases and at J to 1 base, leaving 2 bases not matched to a gene. Germline V gene data show CDR1 as LNHDA and CDR2 as SQIVND (reference sequence). This CDR3 contains 15 residues. Written as DNA, the CDR3 is TGTGCCAGTAGTACGGGACAGGTGAACACCGGGGAGCTGTTTTTT. Protein sequence: CASSTGQVNTGELFF.

The chain joins TRBV18 to TRBJ2-5; weak D call: TRBD1 (6 bases). CDR1 and CDR2 (germline): KGHSH, LQKENI. Trimming shortened V by 3 bases and J by 3 bases, and 11 bases separated the two germline ends. The CDR3 runs to 14 residues. CDR3 sequence (DNA): TGTGCCAGCTCACCCGGGACACCTAAAGAGACCCAGTACTTC. Protein sequence: CASSPGTPKETQYF.

The CDR3: CAISVDTANYGYTF. The CDR3, as DNA: TGTGCCATCAGTGTGGACACGGCTAACTATGGCTACACCTTC. The genes are TRBV10-3 and TRBJ1-2; the D gene is possibly TRBD1 (5 bases). Germline V gene lookup returns CDR1 ENHRY and CDR2 SYGVKD. The CDR3 is made up of 14 amino acids. V lost 4 bases to trimming and J lost 0 bases, with 9 bases between them.

This clone was seen only a few times. V and J are TRBV10-3 and TRBJ1-2; 8 bases fit TRBD1. The CDR3 is made up of 14 amino acids. Trimming took 8 bases from V and 8 from J; bases not matched to a gene: 13. The germline V gene has CDR1 ENHRY and CDR2 SYGVKD. CDR3 amino acids: CAIGSGQGARGYTF. In DNA, the CDR3 is TGTGCCATCGGGAGCGGCCAGGGGGCGAGGGGCTACACCTTC.

V gene TRBV6-6 combines with J gene TRBJ1-1; 7 bases are shared with TRBD1. Germline V gene sequence: CDR1 MNHNY, CDR2 SVGAGI (reference sequence). CDR3 length equals 13 residues. V lost 6 bases, J lost 3 bases, and 4 bases stayed unmatched. In nucleotides, the CDR3 is TGTGCCAGCAGCCGCGACAGGGACACTGAAGCTTTCTTT. This encodes CASSRDRDTEAFF.

The chain uses TRBV28 and TRBJ1-3; 7 nucleotides line up with TRBD1. CDR1 is MDHEN, CDR2 SYDVKM, per germline. This CDR3 contains 14 residues. With V trimmed by 5 bases and J by 5 bases, 6 bases remained unmatched. CDR3 DNA sequence: TGTGCCAGCAGTGAGGACAGGCGGAGAAACACCATATATTTT. Protein sequence: CASSEDRRRNTIYF.

This clone was observed once. The chain uses TRBV9 and TRBJ1-3; 8 nucleotides agree with TRBD1. The CDR3 sequence is 15 residues long. Germline assignment: CDR1 SGDLS and CDR2 YYNGEE. Trimming cost V 5 bases and J 3 bases; bases outside gene matches: 7. CDR3 sequence: CASRPGQGNGNTIYF. In DNA, the CDR3 is TGTGCCAGCAGGCCCGGACAGGGAAATGGAAACACCATATATTTT.

CDR3 nucleotides: TGTGCCAGCAGCCCGGGACAGGGAAACGAGCAGTACTTC. This gives the protein CASSPGQGNEQYF. This chain joins TRBV7-2 and TRBJ2-5; 9 positions agree with TRBD1. The end of the DNA aligns better with TRBJ2-7, so the J call may be wrong. CDR1 is SGHTA, CDR2 FQGNSA, per germline. This CDR3 comprises 13 residues.

This chain uses TRBV5-4 with TRBJ1-6; D not certain. Germline CDR1 and CDR2: SGHNT and YYREEE (reference sequence). With 2 bases removed from V and 14 bases from J, the gap between germline ends came to 14 bases. The length of the CDR3 is 13 residues. For the CDR3, the DNA is TGTGCCAGCAGCTTTTATTCAAGGGAGGCCCTCCACTTT. Its translation: CASSFYSREALHF.

The chain links TRBV27 to TRBJ2-6; 12 nucleotides align to TRBD1. The junction had 9 bases not matched to a gene; V was cut back by 2 bases and J by 4 bases. CDR3 length: 19 amino acids. Germline CDR1 is MNHEY and CDR2 is SMNVEV (reference sequence). CDR3 bases: TGTGCCAGCAGTTTAAGATGGGGACAGGGGGCATCCGGGGCCAACGTCCTGACTTTC. Amino acid sequence: CASSLRWGQGASGANVLTF.

The chain couples TRBV18 to TRBJ1-5; 8 nucleotides align to TRBD1. The trim removed 3 bases at V and 2 bases at J, leaving 3 bases unmatched. Per germline, CDR1 KGHSH and CDR2 LQKENI. The CDR3 covers 15 residues. The CDR3 DNA is TGTGCCAGCTCACCTGACAGGGGCGGCAATCAGCCCCAGCATTTT. Translation gives CASSPDRGGNQPQHF.

This rearrangement joins TRBV7-6 to TRBJ2-1, with TRBD2 matching 7 bases. This CDR3 has 15 amino acids. Unmatched junction bases numbered 12, after V lost 0 bases and J lost 13 bases. Germline-derived CDR1 and CDR2 are SGHVS and FNYEAQ. CDR3 region: CASSLAQYDSGGQFF. CDR3 coding DNA: TGTGCCAGCAGCTTAGCGCAGTACGATTCGGGAGGTCAGTTCTTC.

This clone was counted a few times. The gene calls are TRBV19 and TRBJ1-2; D uncertain. V was cut by 7 bases and J by 8 bases, with 26 bases left in between. This CDR3 contains 16 residues. Per the germline V gene, CDR1 is LNHDA and CDR2 is SQIVND (reference sequence). DNA for the CDR3: TGTGCCAGTACCCCCTACCTGCGAACTTGGGCGGGCGGCTACACCTTC. Encoded protein: CASTPYLRTWAGGYTF.

In this sample, this clone turned up a few times. V usage is TRBV6-6 and J usage is TRBJ2-1; 12 bases line up with TRBD2. Germline CDR1 MNHNY, CDR2 SVGAGI (reference sequence). V dropped 0 bases and J dropped 8; count of bases not matched to a gene: 5. The CDR3 loop spans 16 amino acids. CDR3 amino acids: CASSYSASGRADEQFF. CDR3 DNA sequence: TGTGCCAGCAGTTACTCGGCTAGCGGGAGGGCCGATGAGCAGTTCTTC.